This T cell receptor (beta chain) originates from a study of control samples from healthy donors and cancer patients. Libraries were prepared by immunoSEQ multiplex PCR; TCRdb keeps only in-frame clonotypes and omits some of them. The sample contains some 130,000 clones, roughly 89% of which appear only once. The CDR3 loop spans 15 amino acids. Germline V gene lookup returns CDR1 GTSNPN and CDR2 SVGIG (reference sequence). Trimming pared 3 bases from V and 7 bases from J, leaving 19 bases between. Input material: blood. The sequence came from a man younger than 35 in good health. The chain recombines TRBV30 with TRBJ1-5, with D possibly being TRBD1 (6 bases). CDR3: CAWRGAQGGSQPQHF. The CDR3 DNA reads as TGTGCCTGGAGGGGGGCCCAGGGAGGGAGCCAGCCCCAGCATTTT.